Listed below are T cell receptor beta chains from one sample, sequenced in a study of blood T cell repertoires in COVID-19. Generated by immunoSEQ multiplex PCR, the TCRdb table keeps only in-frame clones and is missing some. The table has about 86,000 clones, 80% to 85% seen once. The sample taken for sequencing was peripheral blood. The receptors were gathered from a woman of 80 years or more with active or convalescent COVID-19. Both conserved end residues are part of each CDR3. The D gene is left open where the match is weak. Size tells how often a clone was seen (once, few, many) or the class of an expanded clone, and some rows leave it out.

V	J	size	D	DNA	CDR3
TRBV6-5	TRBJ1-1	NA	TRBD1	TGTGCCAGCAGTTACGCGATTGAGGGACAGATCAAAGCTTTCTTT	CASSYAIEGQIKAFF
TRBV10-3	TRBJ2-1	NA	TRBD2	TGTGCCATCAGCAGCGGGACCCGCGTTGACAATGAGCAGTTCTTC	CAISSGTRVDNEQFF
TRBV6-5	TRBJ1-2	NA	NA	TGTGCCAGCCGGAGGGCCTCTAACTATGGCTACACCTTC	CASRRASNYGYTF
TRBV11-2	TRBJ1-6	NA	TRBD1	TGTGCCAGCAGCTTAGAGGGACAGTATAATTCACCCCTCCACTTT	CASSLEGQYNSPLHF
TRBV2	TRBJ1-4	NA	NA	TGTGCCAGCAGTGTATCTAGCCTCCTGGGGGAAAAACTGTTTTTT	CASSVSSLLGEKLFF
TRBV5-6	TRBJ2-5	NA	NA	TGTGCCAGCAGCATGCTTGGGAGCGGATCTACCCAAGAGACCCAGTACTTC	CASSMLGSGSTQETQYF
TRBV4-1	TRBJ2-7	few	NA	TGCGCCAGCAGCCAAGGGGGCCATATAGCGGCAGCCTACGAGCAGTACTTC	CASSQGGHIAAAYEQYF
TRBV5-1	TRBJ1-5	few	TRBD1	TGCGCCAGCAGCCTCTCCGGGACAGACAATCAGCCCCAGCATTTT	CASSLSGTDNQPQHF
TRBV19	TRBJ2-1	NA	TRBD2	TGTGCCAGTAGTATATCCGGTAGCGGGAGTGTTGCTGATGAGCAGTTCTTC	CASSISGSGSVADEQFF
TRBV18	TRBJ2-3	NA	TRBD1	TGTGCCAGCTCACAGAGACAGGGTTCGACAGATACGCAGTATTTT	CASSQRQGSTDTQYF
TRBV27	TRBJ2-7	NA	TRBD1	TGTGCCAGCAGAACAGGGGTCGAGCAGTACTTC	CASRTGVEQYF
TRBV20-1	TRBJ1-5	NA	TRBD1	TGCAGTGCTAGTAGACAGGGTGATCAGCCCCAGCATTTT	CSASRQGDQPQHF
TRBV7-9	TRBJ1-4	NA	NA	TGTGCCAGCAGCGTAAAACAGGGAACCGAGGAAAAACTGTTTTTT	CASSVKQGTEEKLFF
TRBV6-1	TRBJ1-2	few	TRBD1	TGTGCCAGCAGTGAAAATGGACAGGGGGTCTATGGCTACACCTTC	CASSENGQGVYGYTF
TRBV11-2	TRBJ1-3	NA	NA	TGTGCCAGCAGCTTAGATAATTATTCTGGAAACACCATATATTTT	CASSLDNYSGNTIYF
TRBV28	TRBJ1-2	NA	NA	TGTGCCAGCAGTGTTCAGGGAGGTGGCTACACCTTC	CASSVQGGGYTF
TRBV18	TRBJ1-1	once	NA	TGTGCCAGCTCACCGGCAGTGAACACTGAAGCTTTCTTT	CASSPAVNTEAFF
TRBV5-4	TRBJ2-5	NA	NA	TGTGCCAGCAGGGGAGCGGGCCTCCAAGAGACCCAGTACTTC	CASRGAGLQETQYF
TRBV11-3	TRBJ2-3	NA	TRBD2	TGTGCCAGCAGCTCCCTAGCGGGGGGCACAGATACGCAGTATTTT	CASSSLAGGTDTQYF
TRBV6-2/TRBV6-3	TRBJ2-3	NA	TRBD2	TGTGCCAGCAGTTACGGGACTAGTGCAGATACGCAGTATTTT	CASSYGTSADTQYF
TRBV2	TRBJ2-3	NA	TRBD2	TGTGCCAGCGACAGGCCCGCTAGCGGGAGCACAGATACGCAGTATTTT	CASDRPASGSTDTQYF
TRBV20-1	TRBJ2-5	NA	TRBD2	TGCAGTGCTAGTAGCGGGAGTTGGGAGACCCAGTACTTC	CSASSGSWETQYF
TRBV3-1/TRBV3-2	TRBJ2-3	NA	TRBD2	TGTGCCAGCAGCCAAGATTGGAGAGCGGGGGCGGGTCTCGATACGCAGTATTTT	CASSQDWRAGAGLDTQYF
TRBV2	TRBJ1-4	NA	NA	TGTGCCAGCAGTGCCCATCGCGATGAAAAACTGTTTTTT	CASSAHRDEKLFF
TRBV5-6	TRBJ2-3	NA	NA	TGTGCCAGCAGCTCCTCGGGACACTCAGATACGCAGTATTTT	CASSSSGHSDTQYF
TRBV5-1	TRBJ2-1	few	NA	TGCGCCAGCAGCTTCCAGGATAACTACAATGAGCAGTTCTTC	CASSFQDNYNEQFF
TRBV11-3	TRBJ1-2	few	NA	TGTGCCAGCAGCCGATCGTCGGGTAGCTATGGCTACACCTTC	CASSRSSGSYGYTF
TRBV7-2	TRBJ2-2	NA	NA	TGTGCCAGCAGCTTTCCCCAGGGTGCCGGGGAGCTGTTTTTT	CASSFPQGAGELFF
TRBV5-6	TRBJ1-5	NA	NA	TGTGCCAGCAGCTTCCGGGACCGCGTTGGTGGGCGGGGAGCCCAGCATTTT	CASSFRDRVGGRGAQHF
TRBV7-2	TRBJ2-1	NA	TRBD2	TGTGCCAGCAGCTTCAATATAGCGGGGGGGTCCTACAATGAGCAGTTCTTC	CASSFNIAGGSYNEQFF
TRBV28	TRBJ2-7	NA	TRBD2	TGTGCCAGCAGTTTAGGGGATGCGGGAGCCTACGAGCAGTACTTC	CASSLGDAGAYEQYF
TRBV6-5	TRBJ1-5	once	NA	TGTGCCAGCAGTTACTCTACCGGGTCGAATCAGCCCCAGCATTTT	CASSYSTGSNQPQHF
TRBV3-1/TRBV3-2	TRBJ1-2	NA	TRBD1	TGTGCCAGCAGCTTCCCGGGACAGGGCTACTATGGCTACACCTTC	CASSFPGQGYYGYTF
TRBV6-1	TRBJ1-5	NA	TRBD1	TGTGCCAGCAGTCCAGGGGGCCGGAAGCCCCAGCATTTT	CASSPGGRKPQHF
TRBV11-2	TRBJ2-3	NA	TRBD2	TGTGCCAGCAGCTTTACTAGCGGCACAGATACGCAGTATTTT	CASSFTSGTDTQYF
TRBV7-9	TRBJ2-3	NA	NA	TGTGCCAGCAGCCCCCCCGAGCCCTCAGATACGCAGTATTTT	CASSPPEPSDTQYF
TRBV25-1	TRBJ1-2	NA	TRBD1	TGTGCCAGCTCCAACTGGGACAGGGGGCGGCGTGGCTACACCTTC	CASSNWDRGRRGYTF
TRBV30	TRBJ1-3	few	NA	TGTGCCTGGAGTGCCCTGGGACTGTCTGGAAACACCATATATTTT	CAWSALGLSGNTIYF
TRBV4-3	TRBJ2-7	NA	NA	TGCGCCAGCAGCCTTTTCATTGGACACTACGAGCAGTACTTC	CASSLFIGHYEQYF